This is a list of T cell receptor beta chains from one sample in a study of beta chain features in type 1 diabetes. The assay was immunoSEQ multiplex PCR, and TCRdb's table has in-frame clones only and misses some. The sample contains about 230,000 clones, 9.6% of which appear only once. Sequenced input: naive CD4+ T cells from blood. The receptors shown here come from a woman aged 18-29 years in good health. Each CDR3 is given with its conserved first and last residue. The D gene is left open where the match is weak. Not every row has a clone size; where given, it reads once, few, many or a size class.

j_call: TRBJ2-1; d_call: TRBD2; clone_size: few; v_call: TRBV5-4; cdr3_nt: TGTGCCAGCAGCCTCCTAGCGGGGGAGCTTTCCTACAATGAGCAGTTCTTC; cdr3_aa: CASSLLAGELSYNEQFF
j_call: TRBJ2-7; d_call: -; clone_size: -; v_call: TRBV25-1; cdr3_nt: TGTGCCAGCAGAGAGACCTACGAGCAGTACTTC; cdr3_aa: CASRETYEQYF
j_call: TRBJ2-5; d_call: -; clone_size: -; v_call: TRBV7-2; cdr3_nt: TGTGCCAGCAGCCTACAGCGGGAGACCCAGTACTTC; cdr3_aa: CASSLQRETQYF
j_call: TRBJ2-3; d_call: -; clone_size: -; v_call: TRBV7-6; cdr3_nt: TGTGCCAGCAGCTTGGGAGATGGGGATACGCAGTATTTT; cdr3_aa: CASSLGDGDTQYF
j_call: TRBJ2-7; d_call: -; clone_size: few; v_call: TRBV21-1; cdr3_nt: TGTGCCAGCAGCGGAGGACAGGTCTCCTACGAGCAGTACTTC; cdr3_aa: CASSGGQVSYEQYF
j_call: TRBJ1-5; d_call: TRBD1; clone_size: many; v_call: TRBV18; cdr3_nt: TGTGCCAGCTCACCGCAGGGGGCCGATCAGCCCCAGCATTTT; cdr3_aa: CASSPQGADQPQHF
j_call: TRBJ2-3; d_call: TRBD2; clone_size: -; v_call: TRBV7-9; cdr3_nt: TGTGCCAGCAGCCCGAGGACTAGCGGGAGGGCCCCGGCAGATACGCAGTATTTT; cdr3_aa: CASSPRTSGRAPADTQYF
j_call: TRBJ1-5; d_call: -; clone_size: few; v_call: TRBV7-9; cdr3_nt: TGTGCCAGCAGCGCTATAATTAGCAATCAGCCCCAGCATTTT; cdr3_aa: CASSAIISNQPQHF
j_call: TRBJ1-1; d_call: -; clone_size: few; v_call: TRBV5-1; cdr3_nt: TGCGCCAGCAGCTGGAGTCTCGGGAACACTGAAGCTTTCTTT; cdr3_aa: CASSWSLGNTEAFF
j_call: TRBJ2-3; d_call: TRBD1; clone_size: few; v_call: TRBV6-5; cdr3_nt: TGTGCCAGCAGGAAAACAGGGGCGAGGCCAGATACGCAGTATTTT; cdr3_aa: CASRKTGARPDTQYF
j_call: TRBJ2-7; d_call: -; clone_size: -; v_call: TRBV9; cdr3_nt: TGTGCCAGCAGCGTAGGTGAGGGCCGTATCTACGAGCAGTACTTC; cdr3_aa: CASSVGEGRIYEQYF
j_call: TRBJ2-7; d_call: -; clone_size: -; v_call: TRBV5-1; cdr3_nt: TGCGCCAGCAGCTTGGACAGGGAGACCTACGAGCAGTACTTC; cdr3_aa: CASSLDRETYEQYF
j_call: TRBJ1-2; d_call: -; clone_size: -; v_call: TRBV30; cdr3_nt: TGTGCCTGGAGTGTTGGGAGGTCCTTTCTTAACTATGGCTACACCTTC; cdr3_aa: CAWSVGRSFLNYGYTF
j_call: TRBJ1-4; d_call: TRBD1; clone_size: -; v_call: TRBV4-1; cdr3_nt: TGCGCCAGCAGCCCCACCGGGACAGGGAATGAAAAACTGTTTTTT; cdr3_aa: CASSPTGTGNEKLFF
j_call: TRBJ2-1; d_call: TRBD2; clone_size: -; v_call: TRBV28; cdr3_nt: TGTGCCAGCAGTGGGACTAGCGGGAGCCACGGGCCTGAGCAGTTCTTC; cdr3_aa: CASSGTSGSHGPEQFF
j_call: TRBJ2-2; d_call: -; clone_size: few; v_call: TRBV30; cdr3_nt: TGTGCCTGGAGCGGTGTCTCAAACACCGGGGAGCTGTTTTTT; cdr3_aa: CAWSGVSNTGELFF
j_call: TRBJ2-1; d_call: TRBD1; clone_size: few; v_call: TRBV5-1; cdr3_nt: TGCGCCAGCAGTGAAGCCGACAGGGCGTACAATGAGCAGTTCTTC; cdr3_aa: CASSEADRAYNEQFF
j_call: TRBJ2-1; d_call: TRBD2; clone_size: few; v_call: TRBV10-3; cdr3_nt: TGTGCCATCAGTGAAGATCTCGTAGCGGGAACCAATGAGCAGTTCTTC; cdr3_aa: CAISEDLVAGTNEQFF
j_call: TRBJ1-1; d_call: -; clone_size: few; v_call: TRBV27; cdr3_nt: TGTGCCAGCAGTCCTTTCCGGGAGGGGACTGAAGCTTTCTTT; cdr3_aa: CASSPFREGTEAFF
j_call: TRBJ2-1; d_call: TRBD1; clone_size: -; v_call: TRBV5-1; cdr3_nt: TGCGCCAGCAGCGACCCGGGACAGGGGGCCGGTGAGCAGTTCTTC; cdr3_aa: CASSDPGQGAGEQFF
j_call: TRBJ1-5; d_call: -; clone_size: few; v_call: TRBV2; cdr3_nt: TGTGCCAGCAGTGAAGGGGGGCGCAATCAGCCCCAGCATTTT; cdr3_aa: CASSEGGRNQPQHF
j_call: TRBJ2-7; d_call: -; clone_size: few; v_call: TRBV30; cdr3_nt: TGTGCCTGGAGCCTAGAAAGGGGCTCCTACGAGCAGTACTTC; cdr3_aa: CAWSLERGSYEQYF
j_call: TRBJ2-1; d_call: TRBD2; clone_size: few; v_call: TRBV11-2; cdr3_nt: TGTGCCAGCAGCTTATTAGCGGGAGGGGATGAGCAGTTCTTC; cdr3_aa: CASSLLAGGDEQFF
j_call: TRBJ1-1; d_call: TRBD1; clone_size: -; v_call: TRBV5-6; cdr3_nt: TGTGCCAGCAGCTTGATACAGGGGGCCACTGAAGCTTTCTTT; cdr3_aa: CASSLIQGATEAFF
j_call: TRBJ2-1; d_call: TRBD1; clone_size: -; v_call: TRBV14; cdr3_nt: TGTGCCAGCAGCCTGAGGACAGGGCACTACAATGAGCAGTTCTTC; cdr3_aa: CASSLRTGHYNEQFF
j_call: TRBJ1-5; d_call: -; clone_size: few; v_call: TRBV18; cdr3_nt: TGTGCCAGCTCACCACGGCAGGGAGGGGATCAGCCCCAGCATTTT; cdr3_aa: CASSPRQGGDQPQHF
j_call: TRBJ1-5; d_call: -; clone_size: few; v_call: TRBV7-8; cdr3_nt: TGTGCCAGCAGCTTATCCCGACAGATCAATCAGCCCCAGCATTTT; cdr3_aa: CASSLSRQINQPQHF
j_call: TRBJ1-5; d_call: -; clone_size: -; v_call: TRBV30; cdr3_nt: TGTGCCTGGAGTGGACAGAATAATCAGCCCCAGCATTTT; cdr3_aa: CAWSGQNNQPQHF
j_call: TRBJ2-2; d_call: -; clone_size: few; v_call: TRBV11-2; cdr3_nt: TGTGCCAGCAGCTTAGAGGACAGCTACACCGGGGAGCTGTTTTTT; cdr3_aa: CASSLEDSYTGELFF
j_call: TRBJ2-1; d_call: -; clone_size: once; v_call: TRBV9; cdr3_nt: TGTGCCAGCAGCCCGACACCTGTCAGCGGTGAGCAGTTCTTC; cdr3_aa: CASSPTPVSGEQFF
j_call: TRBJ2-2; d_call: TRBD1; clone_size: few; v_call: TRBV2; cdr3_nt: TGTGCCAGCAGGCCTTGGGGACAGGGGGCGTCCGGGGAGCTGTTTTTT; cdr3_aa: CASRPWGQGASGELFF
j_call: TRBJ1-1; d_call: -; clone_size: few; v_call: TRBV19; cdr3_nt: TGTGCCACTCGAGAAGCAGGGTTTTTCCCTGAAGCTTTCTTT; cdr3_aa: CATREAGFFPEAFF
j_call: TRBJ2-3; d_call: -; clone_size: -; v_call: TRBV27; cdr3_nt: TGTGCCAGCGGCCCGTGGGGGGAGGTTATAGATACGCAGTATTTT; cdr3_aa: CASGPWGEVIDTQYF
j_call: TRBJ2-5; d_call: -; clone_size: -; v_call: TRBV7-2; cdr3_nt: TGTGCCAGCAGCCCCATGCGGCTCCAAGAGACCCAGTACTTC; cdr3_aa: CASSPMRLQETQYF
j_call: TRBJ2-7; d_call: TRBD2; clone_size: few; v_call: TRBV18; cdr3_nt: TGTGCCAGCTCAGAGGGCAGCGGGGCCTACTACGAGCAGTACTTC; cdr3_aa: CASSEGSGAYYEQYF
j_call: TRBJ1-1; d_call: TRBD1; clone_size: few; v_call: TRBV5-1; cdr3_nt: TGCGCCAGCAGCTTGGGACCCCAGGGGGAAGGGAGCACTGAAGCTTTCTTT; cdr3_aa: CASSLGPQGEGSTEAFF
j_call: TRBJ1-1; d_call: -; clone_size: -; v_call: TRBV11-2; cdr3_nt: TGTGCCAGCAGCTCCACAGGGAACACTGAAGCTTTCTTT; cdr3_aa: CASSSTGNTEAFF
j_call: TRBJ2-6; d_call: TRBD1; clone_size: few; v_call: TRBV5-4; cdr3_nt: TGTGCCAGCAGCTGGGGACAGAGGGCCGCCCTGACTTTC; cdr3_aa: CASSWGQRAALTF
j_call: TRBJ1-4; d_call: -; clone_size: few; v_call: TRBV15; cdr3_nt: TGTGCCACCAGCAGGGATAGGCCTTTTCGAGGGGAAAAACTGTTTTTT; cdr3_aa: CATSRDRPFRGEKLFF
j_call: TRBJ2-1; d_call: -; clone_size: -; v_call: TRBV30; cdr3_nt: TGTGCCTGGAGTGTCGGCCTAGGCAATGAGCAGTTCTTC; cdr3_aa: CAWSVGLGNEQFF
j_call: TRBJ1-1; d_call: -; clone_size: -; v_call: TRBV19; cdr3_nt: TGTGCCAGTAGCAAGGGGGAGAGCACTGAAGCTTTCTTT; cdr3_aa: CASSKGESTEAFF
j_call: TRBJ2-7; d_call: -; clone_size: few; v_call: TRBV5-1; cdr3_nt: TGCGCCAGCAGCTTGGCAGGACAGACCTACGAGCAGTACTTC; cdr3_aa: CASSLAGQTYEQYF
j_call: TRBJ2-1; d_call: -; clone_size: -; v_call: TRBV7-8; cdr3_nt: TGTGCCAGCAGCTTACGAGTGGGGGGATATGAGCAGTTCTTC; cdr3_aa: CASSLRVGGYEQFF
j_call: TRBJ2-7; d_call: TRBD2; clone_size: few; v_call: TRBV5-4; cdr3_nt: TGTGCCAGCAGCGCAAAGACTAGCCTAGACGATTACGAGCAGTACTTC; cdr3_aa: CASSAKTSLDDYEQYF
j_call: TRBJ1-5; d_call: -; clone_size: -; v_call: TRBV30; cdr3_nt: TGTGCCTGGAGTGACCGAGGTAATGAGCCCCAGCATTTT; cdr3_aa: CAWSDRGNEPQHF
j_call: TRBJ1-2; d_call: TRBD1; clone_size: -; v_call: TRBV7-9; cdr3_nt: TGTGCCAGCAGCTTACCTGGGCAGGGGGCGCATGGCTACACCTTC; cdr3_aa: CASSLPGQGAHGYTF
j_call: TRBJ1-2; d_call: TRBD1; clone_size: -; v_call: TRBV2; cdr3_nt: TGTGCCAGCATGAACAGGGGGAGTAACTATGGCTACACCTTC; cdr3_aa: CASMNRGSNYGYTF
j_call: TRBJ2-3; d_call: TRBD2; clone_size: few; v_call: TRBV29-1; cdr3_nt: TGCAGCGTTGAAGAGGGACTAGCGGGAATCACAGATACGCAGTATTTT; cdr3_aa: CSVEEGLAGITDTQYF
j_call: TRBJ2-7; d_call: -; clone_size: few; v_call: TRBV21-1; cdr3_nt: TGTGCCAGCAGCAAAATGTGGACTCTGGGGGGCGAGCAGTACTTC; cdr3_aa: CASSKMWTLGGEQYF
j_call: TRBJ1-2; d_call: -; clone_size: -; v_call: TRBV7-2; cdr3_nt: TGTGCCAGCAGCTTGGCCGGAGATGGCTACACCTTC; cdr3_aa: CASSLAGDGYTF
j_call: TRBJ2-4; d_call: TRBD1; clone_size: -; v_call: TRBV2; cdr3_nt: TGTGCCAGCAGTTTCCCGGGACAGGGGGTAGCCAAAAACATTCAGTACTTC; cdr3_aa: CASSFPGQGVAKNIQYF
j_call: TRBJ1-1; d_call: TRBD1; clone_size: few; v_call: TRBV14; cdr3_nt: TGTGCCAGCAGTCCCGGACAGGGGGGTTTAATGGGCACTGAAGCTTTCTTT; cdr3_aa: CASSPGQGGLMGTEAFF
j_call: TRBJ1-1; d_call: -; clone_size: few; v_call: TRBV18; cdr3_nt: TGTGCCAGCTCACAGTCCAGGGCCAACATGAACACTGAAGCTTTCTTT; cdr3_aa: CASSQSRANMNTEAFF
j_call: TRBJ1-6; d_call: -; clone_size: few; v_call: TRBV30; cdr3_nt: TGTGCCTGGAGTGATTGGGCGGGAGAGTCCCCAAGCTCCTATAATTCACCCCTCCACTTT; cdr3_aa: CAWSDWAGESPSSYNSPLHF
j_call: TRBJ1-2; d_call: -; clone_size: -; v_call: TRBV29-1; cdr3_nt: TGCAGCGCCGCCGACCAGACAGGCTATGGCTACACCTTC; cdr3_aa: CSAADQTGYGYTF
j_call: TRBJ2-1; d_call: TRBD2; clone_size: -; v_call: TRBV5-1; cdr3_nt: TGCGCCAGCAGCTTGGCTGGGACTAGCGGGTACAATGAGCAGTTCTTC; cdr3_aa: CASSLAGTSGYNEQFF
j_call: TRBJ2-5; d_call: TRBD2; clone_size: -; v_call: TRBV2; cdr3_nt: TGTGCCAGCAGTGATGGACTAGCGGGAGTGGAGACCCAGTACTTC; cdr3_aa: CASSDGLAGVETQYF